This TCR beta chain was captured in a study of blood T cell repertoires in COVID-19. Study details: Whether acute or convalescent, the COVID-19 samples came from the United States, Italy and Spain. The cDNA or gDNA used as material had been derived from T cells, B-cell-depleted T cells, or PBMCs.

In the study's own analysis: Amplification with reference gene primers provided the estimates of nucleated cell counts. Sequencing used immunoSEQ multiplex PCR; TCRdb keeps in-frame clones, though not all of them. V and J calls plus clone size are reproduced from that table; the DNA served to infer D and trimming. The data show over 110,000 clones, with approximately 85% seen just once and 1.5% to 2% held by the top ten. The CDR3 sequence is 13 residues long. Trimming took off 0 bases at V and 4 bases at J, with 5 bases between the two ends. The TCR comes from a man in his sixties or seventies with acute or convalescent COVID-19. V is TRBV12-3 or TRBV12-4 and J is TRBJ2-3, with no clear D. The sequenced material came from peripheral blood. The CDR3 DNA is TGTGCCAGCAGTTTAGCCCCCGCAGATACGCAGTATTTT. The encoded protein is CASSLAPADTQYF.